One T cell receptor (beta chain) is described in this entry. As yet, its antigen is unknown. Between the trimmed V and J ends, which lost 5 bases and 2 bases, there was a span of 19 bases. The CDR3 is 15 amino acids. Germline lookup yields CDR1 SQVTM and CDR2 ANQGSEA. Assay: immunoSEQ multiplex PCR; the TCRdb copy retains only in-frame clones and omits some. Altogether some 1.5 million clones are present, approximately 98% being singletons, with the ten largest covering approximately 0.45%. The sample belongs to a study of shared clonotypes between healthy human individuals. Study-level background: The donor group consisted of two women and a few men, aged 18 to 49. General study points: Genetic and exposure-history diversity was limited by the few donors.

This TCR derives from a young man in good health. The sample consisted of naive CD4+ T cells sorted from blood. The sample's subset: CD45RA+ positively selected. The rearrangement uses TRBV29-1 and TRBJ2-7; TRBD1 might be the D (6 bases). The CDR3 region has the DNA TGCAGCGTTCGGGATGGGTGGGACATCACCTACGAGCAGTACTTC. Protein: CSVRDGWDITYEQYF.